The next 13 T cell receptor beta chains were all read from a single sample in a study of immune evolution from preneoplasia to lung adenocarcinoma. Here immunoSEQ multiplex PCR was the method, and the copy in TCRdb shows in-frame clones only, minus some. Of 7,500 to 9,500 clones listed, about four fifths were seen once; the top ten hold less than 2.5%. Sequencing was performed on FFPE invasive lung adenocarcinoma tissue. Every receptor here comes from a person between 50 and 69 years old with lung adenocarcinoma.

This chain connects TRBV29-1 to TRBJ1-2; D is ambiguous. Looked up from germline, CDR1 is SQVTM and CDR2 is ANQGSEA. Trimming removed 1 base from V and 7 bases from J, with 10 bases in between. This CDR3 spans 12 amino acids. CDR3 protein: CSVEGGRGGYTF. CDR3 nucleotides: TGCAGCGTTGAAGGGGGTAGAGGTGGCTACACCTTC.

Here the CDR3 DNA reads TGTGCCAGCAGTGACAGGGTTCAGCCCCAGCATTTT. Its translation is CASSDRVQPQHF. V and J are TRBV6-4 and TRBJ1-5; no firm D call. The CDR3 consists of 12 residues. Germline CDR1 reads MRHNA; CDR2 reads SNTAGT. V was pared by 2 bases and J by 6 bases, with 5 bases between.

The rearrangement uses TRBV5-6 and TRBJ2-3; tentatively, D is TRBD1 (6 bases). Germline lookup yields CDR1 SGHDT and CDR2 YYEEEE. This CDR3 is 15 amino acids long. Deletions cut 4 bases from V and 2 bases from J, with 14 bases between. The CDR3 is CASSPARGNTDTQYF. The CDR3 DNA reads TGTGCCAGCAGCCCGGCCAGGGGCAACACAGATACGCAGTATTTT.

The V call is TRBV28, the J call TRBJ1-2; tentative D call: TRBD1 (5 bases). The CDR3 runs to 14 residues. Germline CDR1 reads MDHEN; CDR2 reads SYDVKM. Between the trimmed V and J ends, which lost 7 bases and 8 bases, there was a span of 20 bases. In DNA, the CDR3 is TGTGCCAGCACCCCGGCGGCAGGTTGGACAGGCTACACCTTC. This sequence encodes CASTPAAGWTGYTF.

V gene TRBV9 combines with J gene TRBJ1-4; tentative D call: TRBD1 (6 bases). V lost 0 bases and J lost 0, with 12 bases in between. The germline CDR1 and CDR2 sequences are SGDLS and YYNGEE. The length of the CDR3 is 17 residues. The DNA of the CDR3 is TGTGCCAGCAGCGTAGGCGAAAACAGGGCAACTAATGAAAAACTGTTTTTT. It is translated as CASSVGENRATNEKLFF. The variable domain in full, with the rest retrieved from reference TRBV9 and TRBJ1-4, is DSGVTQTPKHLITATGQRVTLRCSPRSGDLSVYWYQQSLDQGLQFLIQYYNGEERAKGNILERFSAQQFPDLHSELNLSSLELGDSALYFCASSVGENRATNEKLFFGSGTQLSVL.

V usage is TRBV2 and J usage is TRBJ1-1, with D perhaps matching TRBD1 (6 bases). The V end was cut by 5 bases, the J end by 5 bases, with 12 bases between. The CDR3 extends over 13 amino acids. Germline V CDR1 and CDR2: SNHLY, FYNNEI. CDR3 bases: TGTGCCAGCAGTAAGGACAGTCGAACTGAAGCTTTCTTT. Amino acid sequence: CASSKDSRTEAFF. Combining the CDR3 with reference TRBV2 and TRBJ1-1 gives the whole variable domain EPEVTQTPSHQVTQMGQEVILRCVPISNHLYFYWYRQILGQKVEFLVSFYNNEISEKSEIFDDQFSVERPDGSNFTLKIRSTKLEDSAMYFCASSKDSRTEAFFGQGTRLTVV.

The rearrangement uses TRBV30 and TRBJ2-7; a weak D match, TRBD1 (5 bases). Germline V gives CDR1 GTSNPN, CDR2 SVGIG (reference sequence). This CDR3 spans 13 amino acids. V gave up 3 bases and J gave up 0 bases, with 9 bases separating them. CDR3 DNA sequence: TGTGCCTGGAGGGGGCAGGACTCCTACGAGCAGTACTTC. Amino acids: CAWRGQDSYEQYF.

This sequence joins TRBV13 and TRBJ2-1, with unresolved D. This CDR3 spans 11 amino acids. CDR1 is PRHDT and CDR2 is FYEKMQ in the germline V gene (reference sequence). V was shortened by 5 bases and J by 10 bases, with 9 bases between the two germline ends. The CDR3 nucleotides read TGTGCCAGCAGCCGGGTGGGGGAGCAGTTCTTC. Its translation: CASSRVGEQFF.

This chain joins TRBV7-8 and TRBJ2-2; 10 bases match TRBD1. The V segment lost 5 bases and the J segment 5 bases; nucleotides outside the gene matches: 5. CDR1 is SGHVS, CDR2 FQNEAQ, per germline. The CDR3 runs 15 residues. CDR3 sequence (DNA): TGTGCCAGCAGCAAAAGACAGGGGGCTACCGGGGAGCTGTTTTTT. Its translation: CASSKRQGATGELFF.

This clone was counted between two and nine times. V and J are TRBV6-1 and TRBJ2-7, with 13 bases matching TRBD2. With 6 bases clipped from V and 7 bases from J, the junction kept 9 bases outside the gene matches. Germline CDR1 reads MNHNS; CDR2 reads SASEGT. CDR3 length: 15 residues. The CDR3 region has the DNA TGTGCCAGCAGCTACGGACTAGCGGGAGTAGGAGAGCAGTACTTC. As protein: CASSYGLAGVGEQYF.

This chain links TRBV5-6 with TRBJ1-1; D gene unclear. V lost 2 bases and J lost 0, with 17 bases in between. The CDR3 covers 17 residues. Germline lookup yields CDR1 SGHDT and CDR2 YYEEEE. The CDR3 nucleotides read TGTGCCAGCAGCTTAGCTTTTTCGTCGAATATGAACACTGAAGCTTTCTTT. Its translation is CASSLAFSSNMNTEAFF.

The chain recombines TRBV19 with TRBJ2-1, with a tentative D call TRBD2 (6 bases). The V gene lost 4 bases and the J gene lost 4 bases, with 14 bases spanning the gap. CDR3 length equals 15 residues. Germline loops: CDR1 LNHDA, CDR2 SQIVND (reference sequence). Here the CDR3 DNA reads TGTGCCAGTAGTACCCTGTGGGGGGAGTACAATGAGCAGTTCTTC. Protein sequence: CASSTLWGEYNEQFF. Full variable domain (missing parts from reference TRBV19 and TRBJ2-1): DGGITQSPKYLFRKEGQNVTLSCEQNLNHDAMYWYRQDPGQGLRLIYYSQIVNDFQKGDIAEGYSVSREKKESFPLTVTSAQKNPTAFYLCASSTLWGEYNEQFFGPGTRLTVL.

The chain employs TRBV10-3 and TRBJ2-1; perhaps D is TRBD1 or TRBD2 (6 bases each). V lost 8 bases and J 5 bases, leaving 13 bases between the germline ends. Per the germline V gene, CDR1 is ENHRY and CDR2 is SYGVKD. There are 13 residues in the CDR3. CDR3 bases: TGTGCCATCCGGGGGCTAGCTGACAATGAGCAGTTCTTC. It yields the protein CAIRGLADNEQFF.